This T cell receptor (beta chain) was obtained from a study of cytomegalovirus exposure and HLA in healthy donors. Study at large: From HLA-typed donors, an early data release held some 80 million unique TCRs.

The CDR3 is 18 amino acids. Trimming removed 3 bases from V and 2 bases from J, with 20 bases in between. The germline gives CDR1 SGHTA, CDR2 FQGNSA. With 60 Vbeta and 13 Jbeta primers, the PCR was carried out. Assay: immunoSEQ multiplex PCR; the TCRdb copy retains only in-frame clones and omits some. Of some 160,000 clones in the sample, around 80% were seen once. This TCR was recovered from a male donor in good health and CMV-seronegative. Sequenced: PBMCs. The genes are TRBV7-2 and TRBJ1-5, with D perhaps matching TRBD1 (6 bases). In DNA, the CDR3 is TGTGCCAGCAGCTTCCTACCCGGGACAAGTAAAGGCAATCAGCCCCAGCATTTT. This encodes CASSFLPGTSKGNQPQHF.